Given below is one T cell receptor beta chain in context. The sample holds a few counts of this clonotype. Its recognized antigen is unknown. No per-base quality is available; no much larger clone lies one base away. The data were obtained in a study of T cell repertoires in cytomegalovirus infection (dated by TCRdb to between 2018 and 2020). Notes on the research overall: Recently identified HLA-C-restricted CMV epitopes, whose presentation resists viral immunomodulation, were targeted by peptide stimulations together with well-studied HLA-B-restricted epitopes. The HLA type of each donor mattered for the analysis, because public TCR beta signatures pointed to carriage of CMV infection along with the matching HLA type. The full study reports these points: In both this cohort and an independent cohort of a few hundred donors, the cumulative frequency of public TCR beta family members distinguished carriers of CMV infection plus the relevant HLA type. The ex vivo response was dominated by HLA-C-restricted CMV-specific TCR beta clonotypes, which also provided the single most frequent clonotype in two of eight donors.

This specimen's treatment or condition label, interpreted: in vitro stimulation with specific CMV peptide epitopes to enrich CMV-specific T cells. The reads were generated on an Illumina HiSeq 1500. The raw public data were reprocessed by TCRdb itself: fastp quality trimming at Q25, MiXCR clonotype calling, in-frame beta chains only. Each CDR3 protein gets just one entry, which takes the most common genes and DNA from the rows behind it. This sample gives approximately 990,000 distinct CDR3 sequences in total; around 29% of them show up just once. Roughly an eighth of the sample is in the top ten clones. CDR1 is given as SEHNR and CDR2 as FQNEAQ, both from the germline V gene (reference sequence). There are 16 amino acids in the CDR3, from cysteine to phenylalanine inclusive. The DNA shown is the 48-base CDR3, in frame from base 1. The germline ends are 9 bases apart after V is trimmed by 1 base and J by 0 bases.

The TCR was taken from a human donor in good health (CMV status not recorded). Some clones in this sample may be carry-over from other donors' samples. Material: cultured CD8+ T cells from PBMCs, obtained from culture after CMV antigen stimulation. The sequence joins TRBV7-9 to TRBJ1-4; no D gene call is confident. DNA sequence: TGTGCCAGCAGCTTAGGCGGACGCGCAACTAATGAAAAACTGTTTTTT. Its amino acids are CASSLGGRATNEKLFF.